What follows are 10 T cell receptor beta chains derived from one specimen sequenced in a study of PD-L1 blockade in urothelial cancer. Produced via immunoSEQ multiplex PCR; TCRdb's table is partial and in-frame only. This table holds some 31,000 clones, roughly 84% found once. The time point here: peripheral blood 6 weeks after treatment start. The material sequenced was PBMCs, taken around atezolizumab (anti-PD-L1) treatment. These receptors were collected from a man aged 65 to 85 with urothelial cancer.

The chain employs TRBV7-9 and TRBJ2-7; TRBD2 aligns across 7 bases. The V segment lost 5 bases and the J segment 6 bases; nucleotides outside the gene matches: 10. Germline values: CDR1 SEHNR, CDR2 FQNEAQ (reference sequence). The CDR3 loop spans 14 amino acids. The CDR3 reads CASSRSSGVPEQYF. The CDR3 DNA sequence: TGTGCCAGCAGCCGCAGCAGCGGGGTCCCCGAGCAGTACTTC. Filled out from reference TRBV7-9 and TRBJ2-7, the complete variable domain reads DTGVSQNPRHKITKRGQNVTFRCDPISEHNRLYWYRQTLGQGPEFLTYFQNEAQLEKSRLLSDRFSAERPKGSFSTLEIQRTEQGDSAMYLCASSRSSGVPEQYFGPGTRLTVT.

The chain uses TRBV7-9 and TRBJ2-1, with a tentative D call TRBD2 (6 bases). Germline lookup yields CDR1 SEHNR and CDR2 FQNEAQ (reference sequence). The CDR3 is 13 amino acids. V lost 11 bases, J lost 0 bases, and 11 bases lay in between. The CDR3 region has the DNA TGTGCCGGGGTCGGGGGCTCCTACAATGAGCAGTTCTTC. Amino acids: CAGVGGSYNEQFF.

This sequence joins TRBV6-1 and TRBJ2-7, with D tentatively TRBD1 (6 bases). Germline V gives CDR1 MNHNS, CDR2 SASEGT. The CDR3 runs 13 residues. The V end lost 6 bases, the J end lost 6 bases, and 15 bases lay between the germline ends. CDR3 coding DNA: TGTGCCAGCAGGGAAAACAGGGCTCGCGAGCAGTACTTC. Protein sequence: CASRENRAREQYF.

The V gene is TRBV2, the J gene TRBJ2-3, with 11 bases lining up with TRBD2. The CDR3 consists of 16 residues. The V gene's germline CDR1 is SNHLY and CDR2 FYNNEI. J lost 1 base, V lost 5 bases, and 5 bases had no gene match. This CDR3 reads CASSRMTSGGTDTQYF. The CDR3 nucleotides read TGTGCCAGCAGTCGTATGACTAGCGGGGGCACAGATACGCAGTATTTT.

This clone was recorded only once. The rearrangement links TRBV7-2 to TRBJ1-1; 7 nucleotides align to TRBD1. From germline, CDR1 is SGHTA and CDR2 FQGNSA. The V gene end was trimmed by 5 bases and the J gene end by 6 bases; junction bases not matched to a gene: 6. The CDR3 loop spans 13 amino acids. The CDR3 is CASSKRGRPEAFF. CDR3 in DNA: TGTGCCAGCAGCAAAAGGGGGCGGCCTGAAGCTTTCTTT.

The V call is TRBV5-4, the J call TRBJ1-2, with D possibly matching TRBD1 (5 bases). Trimming shortened V by 4 bases and J by 10 bases, and 14 bases separated the two germline ends. Germline CDR1 is SGHNT and CDR2 is YYREEE (reference sequence). The CDR3 runs 12 residues. The CDR3 loop is CASSGGTAAYTF. The CDR3 DNA reads TGTGCCAGCAGCGGGGGGACGGCCGCCTACACCTTC. Drawing the rest from reference TRBV5-4 and TRBJ1-2, the complete variable domain is ETGVTQSPTHLIKTRGQQVTLRCSSQSGHNTVSWYQQALGQGPQFIFQYYREEENGRGNFPPRFSGLQFPNYSSELNVNALELDDSALYLCASSGGTAAYTFGSGTRLTVV.

J is TRBJ2-7 and V is TRBV6-5, with TRBD2 as a possible D gene (7 bases). The CDR3 length is 15 residues. V lost 6 bases, J lost 6 bases, and 21 bases lay in between. Germline lookup yields CDR1 MNHEY and CDR2 SVGAGI. The CDR3 protein is CASSWGGQGTGEQYF. The DNA of the CDR3 is TGTGCCAGCAGCTGGGGGGGGCAGGGGACGGGCGAGCAGTACTTC.

The chain is built from TRBV4-2 and TRBJ2-5; 7 positions agree with TRBD1. This CDR3 is built from 15 residues. CDR1 and CDR2 (germline): LGHNA, YNFKEQ. V dropped 0 bases and J dropped 5; count of bases not matched to a gene: 6. The CDR3 DNA follows: TGTGCCAGCAGCCAAGACGACAGGGTTAGGGAGACCCAGTACTTC. Its protein product is CASSQDDRVRETQYF.

CDR3 sequence: CASSTTGGSYEQYF. The CDR3 coding sequence is TGCGCCAGCAGCACGACAGGGGGCAGCTACGAGCAGTACTTC. This rearrangement joins TRBV5-1 to TRBJ2-7; TRBD1 agrees at 10 bases. Germline V gene data show CDR1 as SGHRS and CDR2 as YFSETQ. V lost 4 bases to trimming and J lost 3 bases; unmatched junction nucleotides: 4. The CDR3 consists of 14 residues.

The chain is built from TRBV7-2 and TRBJ2-7; possible D gene TRBD1, 6 bases. Germline values: CDR1 SGHTA, CDR2 FQGNSA. The CDR3 has 14 residues. V was clipped by 4 bases and J by 5 bases, with 15 bases between them. In DNA form, the CDR3 reads TGTGCCAGCAGCTCCCAGGGGATTAGCGACGAGCAGTACTTC. This sequence encodes CASSSQGISDEQYF. Full variable domain (rest looked up from reference TRBV7-2 and TRBJ2-7): GAGVSQSPSNKVTEKGKDVELRCDPISGHTALYWYRQSLGQGLEFLIYFQGNSAPDKSGLPSDRFSAERTGGSVSTLTIQRTQQEDSAVYLCASSSQGISDEQYFGPGTRLTVT.